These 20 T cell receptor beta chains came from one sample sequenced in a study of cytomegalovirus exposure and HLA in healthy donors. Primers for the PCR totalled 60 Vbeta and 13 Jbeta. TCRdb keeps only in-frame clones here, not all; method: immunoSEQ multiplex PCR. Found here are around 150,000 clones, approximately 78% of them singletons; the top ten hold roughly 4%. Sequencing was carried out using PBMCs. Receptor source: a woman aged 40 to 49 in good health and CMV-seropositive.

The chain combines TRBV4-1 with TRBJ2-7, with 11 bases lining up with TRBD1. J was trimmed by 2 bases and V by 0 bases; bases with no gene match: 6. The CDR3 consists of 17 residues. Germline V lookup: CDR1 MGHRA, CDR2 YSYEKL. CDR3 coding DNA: TGCGCCAGCAGCCAAGAGTATGGACAGGGGGCCACCTACGAGCAGTACTTC. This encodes CASSQEYGQGATYEQYF.

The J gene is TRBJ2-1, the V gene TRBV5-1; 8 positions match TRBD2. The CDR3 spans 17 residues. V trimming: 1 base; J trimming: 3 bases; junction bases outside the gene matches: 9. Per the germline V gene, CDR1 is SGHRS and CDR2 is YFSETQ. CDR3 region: CASSLSSSGSFYNEQFF. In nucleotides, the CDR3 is TGCGCCAGCAGCTTGTCGTCCAGCGGGAGCTTCTACAATGAGCAGTTCTTC.

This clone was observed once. In nucleotides, the CDR3 is TGTGCCAGCAGTTCGACAGGATCAAGACAGCCCCAGCATTTT. Its protein is CASSSTGSRQPQHF. The J gene is TRBJ1-5, the V gene TRBV27; possible D gene TRBD1, 6 bases. Trimming cost V 4 bases and J 7 bases, with 14 bases left between them. The CDR3 is 14 amino acids. The germline gives CDR1 MNHEY, CDR2 SMNVEV (reference sequence).

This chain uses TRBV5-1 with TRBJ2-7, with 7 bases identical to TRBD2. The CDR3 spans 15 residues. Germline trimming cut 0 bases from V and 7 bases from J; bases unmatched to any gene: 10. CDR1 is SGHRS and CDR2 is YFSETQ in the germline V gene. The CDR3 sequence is CASSLVVGGPKEQYF. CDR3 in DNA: TGCGCCAGCAGCTTGGTTGTGGGAGGGCCCAAAGAGCAGTACTTC.

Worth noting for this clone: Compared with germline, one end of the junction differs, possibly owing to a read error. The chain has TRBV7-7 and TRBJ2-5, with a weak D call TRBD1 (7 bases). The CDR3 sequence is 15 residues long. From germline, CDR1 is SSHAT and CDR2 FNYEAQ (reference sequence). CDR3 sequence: CASSLDRRGEETQYF. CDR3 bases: TGTGCTAGCAGCTTAGATCGCAGGGGGGAAGAGACCCAGTACTTC.

In nucleotides, the CDR3 is TGTGCCAGCAGCCCCGAGGCAGCCGGTCACAATGAGCAGTTCTTC. Amino acid sequence: CASSPEAAGHNEQFF. The V and J genes are TRBV7-3 and TRBJ2-1, with D uncertain. CDR3 size: 15 residues. Germline V gives CDR1 SGHTA, CDR2 FQGTGA. V lost 5 bases, J lost 5 bases, and 16 bases lay in between.

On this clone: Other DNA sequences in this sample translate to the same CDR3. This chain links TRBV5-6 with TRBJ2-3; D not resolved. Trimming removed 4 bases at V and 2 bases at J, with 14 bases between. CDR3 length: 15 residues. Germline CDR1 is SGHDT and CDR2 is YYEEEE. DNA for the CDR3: TGTGCCAGCAGCCGCAACTTAAAACCCACAGATACGCAGTATTTT. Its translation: CASSRNLKPTDTQYF.

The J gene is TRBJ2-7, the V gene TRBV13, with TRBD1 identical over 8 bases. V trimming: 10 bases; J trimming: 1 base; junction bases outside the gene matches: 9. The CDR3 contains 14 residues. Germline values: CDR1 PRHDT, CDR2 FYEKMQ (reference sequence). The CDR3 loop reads CATSRTGWSYEQYF. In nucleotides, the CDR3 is TGTGCCACCTCCCGGACAGGGTGGTCCTACGAGCAGTACTTC.

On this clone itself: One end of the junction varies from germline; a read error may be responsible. The CDR3 DNA follows: TGTGCCAGCAGCTTCGAGACAGGGAAGGAATTGGATTTT. It encodes CASSFETGKELDF. The V call is TRBV7-3, the J call TRBJ1-3, with TRBD1 matching 7 bases. Germline values: CDR1 SGHTA, CDR2 FQGTGA. The CDR3 is 13 residues long.

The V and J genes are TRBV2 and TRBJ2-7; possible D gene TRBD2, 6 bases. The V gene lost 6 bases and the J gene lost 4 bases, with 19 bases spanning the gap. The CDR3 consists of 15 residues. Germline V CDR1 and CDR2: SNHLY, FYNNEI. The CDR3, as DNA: TGTGCCAGCAGGAGGAGGGAATCTAATATGTACGAGCAGTACTTC. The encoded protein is CASRRRESNMYEQYF.

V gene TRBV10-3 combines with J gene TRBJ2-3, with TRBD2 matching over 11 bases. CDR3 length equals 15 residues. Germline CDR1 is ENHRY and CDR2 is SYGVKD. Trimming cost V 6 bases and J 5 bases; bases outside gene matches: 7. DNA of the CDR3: TGTGCCATCAGCCCGACTAGCGGGGTTAAAGATACGCAGTATTTT. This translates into CAISPTSGVKDTQYF.

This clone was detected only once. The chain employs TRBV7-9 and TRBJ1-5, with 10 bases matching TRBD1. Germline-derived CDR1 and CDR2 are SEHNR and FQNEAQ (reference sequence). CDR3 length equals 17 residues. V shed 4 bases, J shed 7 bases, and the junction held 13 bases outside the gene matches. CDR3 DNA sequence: TGTGCCAGCAGCTCCCGACAGGACAGGGGGGTGGGGCAGCCCCAGCATTTT. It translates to CASSSRQDRGVGQPQHF.

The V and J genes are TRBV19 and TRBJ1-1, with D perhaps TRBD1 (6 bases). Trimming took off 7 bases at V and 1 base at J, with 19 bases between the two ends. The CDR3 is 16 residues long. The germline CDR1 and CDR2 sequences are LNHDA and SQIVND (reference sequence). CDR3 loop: CASTLAGGRGNTEAFF. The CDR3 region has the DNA TGTGCCAGTACTCTCGCTGGCGGCAGGGGGAACACTGAAGCTTTCTTT. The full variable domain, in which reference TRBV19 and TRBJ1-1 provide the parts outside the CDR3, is DGGITQSPKYLFRKEGQNVTLSCEQNLNHDAMYWYRQDPGQGLRLIYYSQIVNDFQKGDIAEGYSVSREKKESFPLTVTSAQKNPTAFYLCASTLAGGRGNTEAFFGQGTRLTVV.

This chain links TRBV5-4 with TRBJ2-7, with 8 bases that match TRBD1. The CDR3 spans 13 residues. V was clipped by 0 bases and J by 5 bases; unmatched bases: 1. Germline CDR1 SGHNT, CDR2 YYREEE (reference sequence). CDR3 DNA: TGTGCCAGCAGCTTGGCAGGGGGCGACGAGCAGTACTTC. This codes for CASSLAGGDEQYF.

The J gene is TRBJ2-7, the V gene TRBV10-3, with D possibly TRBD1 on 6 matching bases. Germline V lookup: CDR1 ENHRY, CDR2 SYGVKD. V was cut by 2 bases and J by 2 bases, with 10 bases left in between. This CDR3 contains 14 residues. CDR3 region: CAISEQGFTYEQYF. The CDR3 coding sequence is TGTGCCATCAGTGAGCAGGGGTTCACCTACGAGCAGTACTTC.

CDR3 nucleotides: TGTGCCAGTAGTGCCGGCCAGGCCTATGGCTACACCTTC. This encodes CASSAGQAYGYTF. V gene TRBV19 combines with J gene TRBJ1-2; D gene ambiguous. Germline V lookup: CDR1 LNHDA, CDR2 SQIVND (reference sequence). This CDR3 region has 13 residues. V was trimmed by 5 bases and J by 4 bases, leaving 11 bases between them.

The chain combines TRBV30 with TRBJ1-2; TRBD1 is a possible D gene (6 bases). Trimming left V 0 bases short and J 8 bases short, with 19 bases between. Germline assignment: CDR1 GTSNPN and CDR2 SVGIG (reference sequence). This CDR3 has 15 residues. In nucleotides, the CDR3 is TGTGCCTGGAGTGTAGGGGGTGGCCAGAGTGGCGGCTACACCTTC. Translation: CAWSVGGGQSGGYTF.

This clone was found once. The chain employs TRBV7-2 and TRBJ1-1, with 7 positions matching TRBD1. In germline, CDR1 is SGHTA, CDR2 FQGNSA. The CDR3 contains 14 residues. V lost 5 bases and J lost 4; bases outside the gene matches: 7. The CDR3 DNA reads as TGTGCCAGCAGCCTGTACAGGGGTATCACTGAAGCTTTCTTT. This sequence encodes CASSLYRGITEAFF.

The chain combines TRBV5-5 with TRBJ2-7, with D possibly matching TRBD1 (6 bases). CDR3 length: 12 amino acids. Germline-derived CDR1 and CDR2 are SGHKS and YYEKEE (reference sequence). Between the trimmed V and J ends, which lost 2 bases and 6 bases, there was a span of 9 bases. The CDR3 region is CASSFSGVEQYF. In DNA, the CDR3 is TGTGCCAGCAGCTTTTCAGGGGTCGAGCAGTACTTC.

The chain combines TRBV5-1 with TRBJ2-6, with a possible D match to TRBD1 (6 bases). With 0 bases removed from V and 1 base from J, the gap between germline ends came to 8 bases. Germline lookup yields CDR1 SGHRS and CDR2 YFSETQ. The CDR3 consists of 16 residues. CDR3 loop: CASSLGGQSGANVLTF. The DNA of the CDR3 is TGCGCCAGCAGCTTGGGTGGACAGTCTGGGGCCAACGTCCTGACTTTC.